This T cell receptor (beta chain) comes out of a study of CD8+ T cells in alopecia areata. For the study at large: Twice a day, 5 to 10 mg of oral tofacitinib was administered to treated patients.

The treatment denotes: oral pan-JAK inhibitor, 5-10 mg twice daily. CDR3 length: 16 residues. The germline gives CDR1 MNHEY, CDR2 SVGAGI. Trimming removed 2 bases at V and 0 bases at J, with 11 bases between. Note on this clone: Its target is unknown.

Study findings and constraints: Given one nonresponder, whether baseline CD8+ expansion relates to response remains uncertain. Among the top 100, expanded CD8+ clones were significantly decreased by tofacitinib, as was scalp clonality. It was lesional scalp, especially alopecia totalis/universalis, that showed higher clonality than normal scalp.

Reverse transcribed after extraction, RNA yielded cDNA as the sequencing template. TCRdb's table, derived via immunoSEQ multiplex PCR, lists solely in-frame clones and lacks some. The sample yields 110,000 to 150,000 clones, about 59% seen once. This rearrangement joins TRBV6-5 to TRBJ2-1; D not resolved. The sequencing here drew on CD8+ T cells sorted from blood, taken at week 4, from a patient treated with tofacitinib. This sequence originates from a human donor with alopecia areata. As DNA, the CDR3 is TGTGCCAGCAGTTACGGGGATAGAACCTCCTACAATGAGCAGTTCTTC. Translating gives CASSYGDRTSYNEQFF.